This T cell receptor beta chain was found in a study of glioma-infiltrating T cells. Study outcomes and limitations: CDR3 overlap between tissue and blood was very small.

This clonotype was detected ten times or more. Its antigen is unknown. The iRepertoire nested amplicon-rescue multiplex PCR amplified TCR alpha and beta CDR3s from RNA. For one-step reverse transcription and amplification, about 90-400 ng of tissue mRNA or PBMC total RNA was used. MiXCR, run by TCRdb on the multiplex PCR reads, gives a single entry per CDR3 protein. The table lists fewer than 110,000 distinct CDR3 sequences, less than 30% of them singletons. This CDR3 is built from 13 residues. V lost 2 bases and J 5 bases, leaving 7 bases between the germline ends. Germline lookup yields CDR1 MNHEY and CDR2 SMNVEV (reference sequence).

This clonotype originated in a human donor with low-grade glioma or glioblastoma, undergoing nonglioma brain surgery, or in good health (not recorded which). Input material: glioma tissue, nonneoplastic brain tissue, or PBMCs (not recorded which). The chain uses TRBV27 and TRBJ1-5; D might be TRBD1 (5 bases). The CDR3: CASSLQGDQPQHF. The CDR3 nucleotides read TGTGCCAGCAGTTTACAGGGCGATCAGCCCCAGCATTTT.